This T cell receptor (beta chain) was captured by sequencing in a study of low-dose radiotherapy and immunotherapy resistance in tumors. TRAV- and TRBV-specific primers primed first-strand cDNA, covering alpha and beta chains. The authors amplified TCRs for about 18 PCR cycles with a constant-region primer and a V-primer adapter. TCRdb reanalysed the reads using MiXCR and keeps one entry per CDR3 protein. Of more than 85,000 distinct CDR3 sequences listed, roughly a tenth are singletons. The trim removed 5 bases at V and 2 bases at J, leaving 13 bases unmatched. CDR3 length equals 18 residues. Germline CDR1 is MNHEY and CDR2 is SMNVEV (reference sequence). Described time point: before trial treatment. This clonotype was detected only a few times.

The source material was PBMCs, sampled before treatment. The chain recombines TRBV27 with TRBJ2-2, with 8 bases identical to TRBD2. The receptor comes from a male donor with prostate cancer. CDR3 region: CASSGINGLAANTGELFF. The CDR3 coding sequence is TGTGCCAGCAGTGGGATAAACGGACTAGCCGCCAACACCGGGGAGCTGTTTTTT.